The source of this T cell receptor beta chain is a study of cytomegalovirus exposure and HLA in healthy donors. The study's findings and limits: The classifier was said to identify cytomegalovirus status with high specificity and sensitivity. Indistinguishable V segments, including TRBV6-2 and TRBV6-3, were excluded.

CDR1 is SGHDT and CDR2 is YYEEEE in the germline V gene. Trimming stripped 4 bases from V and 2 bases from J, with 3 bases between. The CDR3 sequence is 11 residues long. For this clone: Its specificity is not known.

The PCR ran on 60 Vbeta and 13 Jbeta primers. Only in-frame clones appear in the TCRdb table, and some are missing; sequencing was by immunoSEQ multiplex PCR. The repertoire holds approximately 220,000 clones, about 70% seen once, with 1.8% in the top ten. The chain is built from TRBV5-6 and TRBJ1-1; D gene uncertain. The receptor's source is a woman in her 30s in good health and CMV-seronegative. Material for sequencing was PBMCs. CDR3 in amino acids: CASSLNTEAFF. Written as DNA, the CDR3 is TGTGCCAGCAGCCTCAACACTGAAGCTTTCTTT.